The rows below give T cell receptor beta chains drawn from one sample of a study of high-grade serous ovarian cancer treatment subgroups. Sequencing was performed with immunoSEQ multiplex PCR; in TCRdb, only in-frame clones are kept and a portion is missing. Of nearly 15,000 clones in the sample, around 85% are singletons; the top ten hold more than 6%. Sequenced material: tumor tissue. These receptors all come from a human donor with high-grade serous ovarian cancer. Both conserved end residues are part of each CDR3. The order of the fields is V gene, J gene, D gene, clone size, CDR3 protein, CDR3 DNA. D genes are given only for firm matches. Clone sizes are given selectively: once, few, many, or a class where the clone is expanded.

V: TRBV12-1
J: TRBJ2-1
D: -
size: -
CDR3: CASSFAGGTPPNNEQFF
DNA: -

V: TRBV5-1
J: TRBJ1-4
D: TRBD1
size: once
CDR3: CANSLGRGAEKLFF
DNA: TGCGCCAACAGCTTGGGCAGGGGGGCTGAAAAACTGTTTTTT

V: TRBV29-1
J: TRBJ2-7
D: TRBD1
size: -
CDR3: CSVASDRGDRGEQYF
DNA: TGCAGCGTAGCCTCGGACAGGGGGGATCGTGGCGAGCAGTACTTC

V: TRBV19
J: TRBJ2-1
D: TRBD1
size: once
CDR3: CATKGLTGEAYNEQFF
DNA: TGTGCCACCAAAGGCCTGACAGGGGAGGCCTACAATGAGCAGTTCTTC

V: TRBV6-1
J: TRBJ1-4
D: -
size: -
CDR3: CASRKRGTNEKLFF
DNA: TGTGCCAGCAGAAAAAGGGGTACTAATGAAAAACTGTTTTTT

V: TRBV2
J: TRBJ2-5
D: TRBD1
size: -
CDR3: CASSGGQAGRMETQYF
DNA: TGTGCCAGCAGTGGGGGACAGGCGGGGAGGATGGAGACCCAGTACTTC

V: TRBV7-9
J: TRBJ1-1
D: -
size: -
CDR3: CASSLAVGRNTEAFF
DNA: TGTGCCAGCAGCTTAGCCGTAGGGAGGAACACTGAAGCTTTCTTT

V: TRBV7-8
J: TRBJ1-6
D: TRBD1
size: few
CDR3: CASSLGDRVGDSPLHF
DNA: TGTGCCAGCAGCTTAGGCGACAGGGTTGGTGATTCACCCCTCCACTTT

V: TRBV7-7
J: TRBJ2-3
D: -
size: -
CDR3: CASSFGTRNTQYF
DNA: TGTGCTAGCAGCTTTGGGACCAGAAATACGCAGTATTTT

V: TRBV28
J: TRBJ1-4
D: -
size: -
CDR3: CASSQPEATNEKLFF
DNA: TGTGCCAGCAGTCAACCGGAAGCAACTAATGAAAAACTGTTTTTT

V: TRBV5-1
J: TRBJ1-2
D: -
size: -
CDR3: CASSSGRAEGGYTF
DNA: TGCGCCAGCAGCTCTGGACGGGCCGAAGGGGGCTACACCTTC

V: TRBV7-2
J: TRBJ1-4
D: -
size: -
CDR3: CASRGAGDEKLFF
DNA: TGTGCCAGTAGGGGCGCAGGAGATGAAAAACTGTTTTTT

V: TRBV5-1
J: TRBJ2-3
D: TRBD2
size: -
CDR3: CASSLLAGVATDTQYF
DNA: TGCGCCAGCAGCCTATTAGCGGGAGTAGCTACTGATACGCAGTATTTT

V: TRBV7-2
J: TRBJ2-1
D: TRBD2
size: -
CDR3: CASSLLGRGGGRANEQFF
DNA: TGTGCCAGCAGCTTATTGGGAAGAGGCGGGGGTCGTGCCAATGAGCAGTTCTTC

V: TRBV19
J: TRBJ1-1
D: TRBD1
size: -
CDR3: CASSIGTVPVAFF
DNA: TGTGCCAGTAGTATTGGGACAGTGCCCGTAGCTTTCTTT

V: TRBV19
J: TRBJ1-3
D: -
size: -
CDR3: CAIRRRNTIYF
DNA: TGTGCCATCAGACGAAGAAACACCATATATTTT

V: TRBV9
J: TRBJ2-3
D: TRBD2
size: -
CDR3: CASSVTGTSLTDTQYF
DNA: TGTGCCAGCAGCGTAACCGGGACTAGTCTCACAGATACGCAGTATTTT

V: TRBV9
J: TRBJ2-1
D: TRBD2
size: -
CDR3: CASSVAAGLHNEQFF
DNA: TGTGCCAGCAGCGTAGCAGCGGGGTTACACAATGAGCAGTTCTTC

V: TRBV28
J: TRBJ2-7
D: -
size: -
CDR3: CASSSRDGWSYEQYF
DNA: TGTGCCAGCAGCTCCCGGGATGGGTGGTCATACGAGCAGTACTTC

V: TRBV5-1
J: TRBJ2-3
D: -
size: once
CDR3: CASSLTGSDTQYF
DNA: TGCGCCAGCAGCTTGACAGGGTCAGATACGCAGTATTTT

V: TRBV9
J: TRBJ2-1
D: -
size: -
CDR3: CASSVAGAGKGSNEQFF
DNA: TGTGCCAGCAGCGTAGCCGGAGCGGGCAAGGGAAGCAATGAGCAGTTCTTC

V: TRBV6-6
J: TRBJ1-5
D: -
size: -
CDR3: CASSPGSPGQPQHF
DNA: TGTGCCAGCAGCCCCGGGTCCCCCGGGCAGCCCCAGCATTTT

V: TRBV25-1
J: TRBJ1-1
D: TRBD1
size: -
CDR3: CASRGDRARNTEAFF
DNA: TGTGCCAGCAGGGGAGACAGGGCACGGAACACTGAAGCTTTCTTT

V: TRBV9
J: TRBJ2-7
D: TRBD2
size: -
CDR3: CASSVAGGLWYISYEQYF
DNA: TGTGCCAGCAGCGTAGCGGGGGGGTTATGGTATATCAGTTACGAGCAGTACTTC

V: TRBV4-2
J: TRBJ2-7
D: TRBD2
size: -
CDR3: CASSQGGGRAGARKTYEQYF
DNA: TGTGCCAGCAGCCAAGGAGGGGGTAGAGCGGGGGCCCGGAAAACCTACGAGCAGTACTTC

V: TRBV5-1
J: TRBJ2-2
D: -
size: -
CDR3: CASSSSVTGELFF
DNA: TGCGCCAGCAGCTCCTCAGTGACCGGGGAGCTGTTTTTT

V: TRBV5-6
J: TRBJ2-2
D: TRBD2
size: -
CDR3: CASSVAGGSGELFF
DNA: TGTGCCAGCAGCGTAGCGGGGGGAAGCGGGGAGCTGTTTTTT

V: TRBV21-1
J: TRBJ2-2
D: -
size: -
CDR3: CASSKGLARRVYTSNTGELFF
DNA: TGTGCCAGCAGCAAAGGTTTGGCCCGGCGGGTCTATACATCGAACACCGGGGAGCTGTTTTTT

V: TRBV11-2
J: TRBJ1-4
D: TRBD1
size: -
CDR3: CASRPGGRGVEKLFF
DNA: TGTGCCAGCCGACCCGGGGGCAGGGGGGTTGAAAAACTGTTTTTT

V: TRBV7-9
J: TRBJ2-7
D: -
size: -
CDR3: CASSLLTSGYEQYF
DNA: TGTGCCAGCAGCTTACTAACAAGTGGCTACGAGCAGTACTTC

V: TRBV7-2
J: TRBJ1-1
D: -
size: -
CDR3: CASSLGRGAEEAFF
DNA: TGTGCCAGCAGCTTAGGGAGGGGAGCTGAAGAAGCTTTCTTT

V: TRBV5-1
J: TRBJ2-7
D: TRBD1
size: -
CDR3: CASSLGLRDSDNEQYF
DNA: TGCGCCAGCAGCTTGGGTTTACGGGACAGTGACAACGAGCAGTACTTC

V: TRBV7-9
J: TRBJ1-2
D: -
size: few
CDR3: CASRAGNQNYGYTF
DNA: TGTGCCAGCAGGGCGGGGAACCAGAACTATGGCTACACCTTC

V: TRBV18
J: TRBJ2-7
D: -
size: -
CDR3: CASSPGAYEQYF
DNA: TGTGCCAGCTCACCAGGGGCCTACGAGCAGTACTTC

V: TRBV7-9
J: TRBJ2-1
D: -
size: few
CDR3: CASSLARGQQVAEQFF
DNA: TGTGCCAGCAGCTTAGCACGGGGACAACAGGTGGCTGAGCAGTTCTTC

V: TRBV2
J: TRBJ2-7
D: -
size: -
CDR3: CASSASYEQYF
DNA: TGTGCCAGTAGTGCCTCCTACGAGCAGTACTTC

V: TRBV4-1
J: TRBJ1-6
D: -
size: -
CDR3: CASSLYTGSVQTLHF
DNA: TGCGCCAGCAGCCTCTACACAGGGTCGGTACAGACCCTCCACTTT

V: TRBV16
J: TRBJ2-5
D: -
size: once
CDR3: CASSQSEGYQETQYF
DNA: TGTGCCAGCAGCCAATCGGAGGGATACCAAGAGACCCAGTACTTC

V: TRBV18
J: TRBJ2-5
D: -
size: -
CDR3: CASSQDREGRETQYF
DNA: TGTGCCAGCTCACAGGACAGAGAAGGTCGGGAGACCCAGTACTTC

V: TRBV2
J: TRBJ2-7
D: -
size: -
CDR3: CASSVGAYEQYF
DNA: TGTGCCAGCAGTGTTGGGGCGTACGAGCAGTACTTC

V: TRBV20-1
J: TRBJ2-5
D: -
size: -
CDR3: CSARDEGAQYF
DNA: TGCAGTGCTAGAGATGAGGGGGCCCAGTACTTC

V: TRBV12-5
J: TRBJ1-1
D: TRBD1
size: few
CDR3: CASGSSQGSAFF
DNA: TGTGCTAGTGGTTCATCACAGGGGAGCGCTTTCTTT

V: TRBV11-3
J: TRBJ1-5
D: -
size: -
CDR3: CASSQSESNQPQHF
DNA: TGTGCCAGCAGCCAAAGTGAGAGCAATCAGCCCCAGCATTTT

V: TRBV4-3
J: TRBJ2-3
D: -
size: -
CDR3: CASSQDVGGSATDTQYF
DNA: TGCGCCAGCAGCCAAGATGTAGGGGGGTCAGCCACAGATACGCAGTATTTT

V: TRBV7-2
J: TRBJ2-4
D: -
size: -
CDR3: CASSGQASGLAKNIQYF
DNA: TGTGCCAGCAGCGGACAGGCATCGGGACTGGCCAAAAACATTCAGTACTTC

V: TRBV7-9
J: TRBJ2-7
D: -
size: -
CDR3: CASSNGDSLYEQYF
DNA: TGTGCCAGCAGTAATGGTGATTCTCTCTACGAGCAGTACTTC

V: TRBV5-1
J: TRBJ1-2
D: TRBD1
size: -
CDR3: CASSLTGQANYGYTF
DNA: TGCGCCAGCAGCTTGACGGGACAGGCCAACTATGGCTACACCTTC

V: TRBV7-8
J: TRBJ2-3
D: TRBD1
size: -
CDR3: CASSADRGPTDTQYF
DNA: TGTGCCAGCAGCGCGGACAGGGGGCCCACAGATACGCAGTATTTT

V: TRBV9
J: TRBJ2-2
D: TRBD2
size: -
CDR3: CASSVVGGGATGELFF
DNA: TGTGCCAGCAGCGTAGTAGGCGGGGGGGCCACCGGGGAGCTGTTTTTT

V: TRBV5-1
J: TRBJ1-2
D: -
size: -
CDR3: CASRGLAGTNYGYTF
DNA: TGCGCCAGCCGGGGCCTTGCGGGGACCAACTATGGCTACACCTTC

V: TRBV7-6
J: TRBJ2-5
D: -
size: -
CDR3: CASSLARELETQYF
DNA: TGTGCCAGCAGCTTAGCTAGGGAATTGGAGACCCAGTACTTC

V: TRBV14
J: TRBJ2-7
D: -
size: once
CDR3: CASSQVSASYEQYF
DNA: TGTGCCAGCAGCCAAGTTTCAGCCTCCTACGAGCAGTACTTC

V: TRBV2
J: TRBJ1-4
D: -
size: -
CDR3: CASSPGRTNEKLFF
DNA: TGTGCCAGCAGTCCGGGGCGTACTAATGAAAAACTGTTTTTT

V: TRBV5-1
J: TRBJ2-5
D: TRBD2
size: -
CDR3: CASSDLGPTGGEQYF
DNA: TGCGCCAGCAGCGACCTAGGACCCACGGGGGGGGAGCAGTACTTC

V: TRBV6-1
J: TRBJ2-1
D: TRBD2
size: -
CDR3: CASSALLAGGRSSYNEQFF
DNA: TGTGCCAGCAGTGCCCTACTAGCGGGGGGCCGAAGCTCCTACAATGAGCAGTTCTTC

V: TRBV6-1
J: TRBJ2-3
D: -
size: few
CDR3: CASSEAYRERF
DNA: TGTGCCAGCAGTGAAGCATACAGGGAGCGCTTT

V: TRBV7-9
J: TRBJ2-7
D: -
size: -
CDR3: CASSLEEGVIGSSYEQYF
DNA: TGTGCCAGCAGCTTAGAAGAAGGGGTTATTGGCAGCTCCTACGAGCAGTACTTC

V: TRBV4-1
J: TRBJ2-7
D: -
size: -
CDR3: CASSHHTSEYEQYF
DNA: TGCGCCAGCAGCCATCACACCTCAGAGTACGAGCAGTACTTC